This T cell receptor (beta chain) was recorded in a study of PD-L1 blockade in urothelial cancer. Study-level background: Counts from blood samples showed a median of roughly 140,000 T cells.

Locally advanced or metastatic urothelial carcinoma affected all patients. Clones were sequenced by immunoSEQ multiplex PCR, and TCRdb holds only the in-frame ones, with some missing. The data show approximately 100,000 clones, with approximately 85% seen just once and roughly 2.2% held by the top ten. This CDR3 is built from 13 residues. The germline gives CDR1 MNHNS, CDR2 SASEGT. V was trimmed by 8 bases and J by 0 bases, leaving 8 bases between them. The clonotype originates from a man aged 50 to 59 with urothelial cancer. The material was PBMCs, obtained around atezolizumab (anti-PD-L1) treatment. J is TRBJ1-5 and V is TRBV6-1; D call uncertain. CDR3 nucleotides: TGTGCCAGCGAGGGTTTTAGCAATCAGCCCCAGCATTTT. Protein sequence: CASEGFSNQPQHF.